Each of the 18 T cell receptor beta chains below was sequenced from the same sample in a study of CD8 T cells in ankylosing spondylitis. Study-wide results and caveats: What appeared characteristic of ankylosing spondylitis blood was a TCR beta motif of fewer than ten highly homologous variants.

Which antigens these TCRs recognize remains unknown. Via MiXCR, TCRdb re-called the 5' RACE reads, giving one row per CDR3 protein. This table holds over 400,000 distinct CDR3 sequences, 25% to 30% found once. Sequenced sample: blood, either unsorted or a sorted T cell fraction (not recorded which). These receptors originate from a male donor with ankylosing spondylitis.

There are a few counts of this clonotype. The rearrangement joins TRBV4-1 to TRBJ2-3; D is undetermined. V dropped 0 bases and J dropped 4 bases, with 17 bases sitting between them. CDR3 length: 17 amino acids. Germline V gene lookup returns CDR1 MGHRA and CDR2 YSYEKL. This CDR3 is CASSQDSEVAWADTQYF. DNA for the CDR3: TGCGCCAGCAGCCAAGACTCTGAGGTAGCTTGGGCAGATACGCAGTATTTT.

The chain combines TRBV20-1 with TRBJ2-7, with 7 positions matching TRBD2. The CDR3 totals 13 residues. The trim removed 7 bases at V and 0 bases at J, leaving 6 bases unmatched. Germline loops: CDR1 DFQATT, CDR2 SNEGSKA (reference sequence). CDR3 sequence (DNA): TGCAGTGTGCAAGCGGGGAGCTCCTACGAGCAGTACGTC. Translation: CSVQAGSSYEQYV.

This chain joins TRBV5-1 and TRBJ2-2; D uncertain. Trimming cost V 2 bases and J 4 bases, with 12 bases left between them. Germline CDR1 reads SGHRS; CDR2 reads YFSETQ. This CDR3 is built from 15 residues. The CDR3 region has the DNA TGCGCCAGCAGCTTAGACCTTAGTGGCACCGGGGAGCTGTTTTTT. Its translation is CASSLDLSGTGELFF.

This clonotype was counted between two and nine times. This chain joins TRBV5-6 and TRBJ2-7; D is undetermined. Germline V CDR1 and CDR2: SGHDT, YYEEEE. Between the trimmed V and J ends, which lost 2 bases and 6 bases, there was a span of 12 bases. This CDR3 is built from 13 residues. CDR3 loop: CASSFGVSPEQYV. In DNA form, the CDR3 reads TGTGCCAGCAGCTTTGGGGTCAGCCCCGAGCAGTACGTC.

The chain joins TRBV5-1 to TRBJ2-3; tentatively, D is TRBD2 (7 bases). The CDR3 runs to 16 residues. CDR1 SGHRS and CDR2 YFSETQ come from the germline V gene. V lost 6 bases, J lost 2 bases, and 19 bases lay in between. The CDR3 nucleotides are TGCGCCAGCACCCCAGGGGCTAGCGGAACCACAGATACGCAGTATTTT. Protein sequence: CASTPGASGTTDTQYF.

The chain is built from TRBV12-3 or TRBV12-4 and TRBJ2-2; 14 bases match TRBD2. The CDR3 totals 16 residues. V was clipped by 5 bases and J by 7 bases; unmatched bases: 6. The CDR3 bases are TGTGCCAGCAGTCTGTCGGGACTAGCGGGGGACGGGGAGCTGTTTTTT. Protein product: CASSLSGLAGDGELFF.

This clonotype was counted between two and nine times. CDR3 DNA sequence: TGTCAACCCCGGGCCAGGGCCTACGAGCAGTACTTC. Encoded protein: CQPRARAYEQYF. This chain connects TRBV7-9 to TRBJ2-7, with a possible D match to TRBD1 (5 bases). This CDR3 has 12 residues. Germline V gene data show CDR1 as SEHNR and CDR2 as FQNEAQ (reference sequence).

This rearrangement joins TRBV29-1 to TRBJ2-3; either TRBD1 or TRBD2 may fit D (5 bases each). The V and J ends lost 7 bases and 5 bases respectively, with 16 bases between them. The CDR3 has 13 residues. Germline V lookup: CDR1 SQVTM, CDR2 ANQGSEA. CDR3 in DNA: TGCAGCGGAATCAGGGACCCGGGAGATACGCAGTATTTT. Protein product: CSGIRDPGDTQYF.

This clonotype was observed a handful of times. The chain carries TRBV5-1 and TRBJ2-1; D possibly corresponds to TRBD2 (5 bases). Deletions cut 5 bases from V and 0 bases from J, with 12 bases between. The CDR3 has 15 residues. The germline CDR1 and CDR2 sequences are SGHRS and YFSETQ. The CDR3 spells CASRVSGPSYNEQFF. As DNA, the CDR3 is TGCGCCAGCAGGGTGAGCGGACCCTCCTACAATGAGCAGTTCTTC. The whole variable domain, remainder taken from reference TRBV5-1 and TRBJ2-1, is KAGVTQTPRYLIKTRGQQVTLSCSPISGHRSVSWYQQTPGQGLQFLFEYFSETQRNKGNFPGRFSGRQFSNSRSEMNVSTLELGDSALYLCASRVSGPSYNEQFFGPGTRLTVL.

The chain is built from TRBV5-5 and TRBJ2-3; 10 bases agree with TRBD2. V dropped 5 bases and J dropped 4; count of bases not matched to a gene: 10. The germline V gene has CDR1 SGHKS and CDR2 YYEKEE (reference sequence). The CDR3 sequence is 16 residues long. CDR3 nucleotide sequence: TGTGCCAGCAGAACCGACCCAGCGGGAGGGGCAGATACGCAGTATTTT. Protein: CASRTDPAGGADTQYF.

This chain joins TRBV5-1 and TRBJ1-1; D uncertain. V lost 0 bases, J lost 1 base, and 7 bases lay in between. Germline V gene lookup returns CDR1 SGHRS and CDR2 YFSETQ. This CDR3 contains 14 residues. The CDR3 loop is CASSLDNPNTEAFF. In DNA form, the CDR3 reads TGCGCCAGCAGCTTGGACAATCCGAACACTGAAGCTTTCTTT. Complete variable domain (other parts from reference TRBV5-1 and TRBJ1-1): KAGVTQTPRYLIKTRGQQVTLSCSPISGHRSVSWYQQTPGQGLQFLFEYFSETQRNKGNFPGRFSGRQFSNSRSEMNVSTLELGDSALYLCASSLDNPNTEAFFGQGTRLTVV.

This clonotype appeared a few times. V and J are TRBV5-1 and TRBJ2-5; D call uncertain. Looked up from germline, CDR1 is SGHRS and CDR2 is YFSETQ. The CDR3 covers 12 residues. V lost 4 bases and J 2 bases, leaving 6 bases between the germline ends. Here the CDR3 reads CASSHGQETQYF. DNA of the CDR3: TGCGCCAGCAGCCACGGGCAAGAGACCCAGTACTTC.

The chain combines TRBV20-1 with TRBJ2-3, with 9 bases fitting TRBD1. Trimming removed 5 bases from V and 8 bases from J; junction bases left unmatched: 14. Looked up from germline, CDR1 is DFQATT and CDR2 is SNEGSKA (reference sequence). The CDR3 sequence is 15 residues long. CDR3 DNA sequence: TGCAGTGCTGTAGGGAAGAGGGGACAGGGAGGTACGCAGTATTTT. Protein: CSAVGKRGQGGTQYF.

J is TRBJ1-6 and V is TRBV11-3, with D possibly TRBD1 on 6 matching bases. In germline, CDR1 is SGHNT, CDR2 YENEEA. Trimming pared 3 bases from V and 10 bases from J, leaving 13 bases between. The CDR3 length is 14 residues. CDR3 coding DNA: TGTGCCAGCAGCTTGGGAGAGGGGGAATCACCCCTCCACTTT. It codes for CASSLGEGESPLHF.

V gene TRBV20-1 combines with J gene TRBJ2-3; 13 bases agree with TRBD2. J was trimmed by 2 bases and V by 6 bases; bases with no gene match: 5. The CDR3 length is 15 residues. CDR1 DFQATT and CDR2 SNEGSKA come from the germline V gene (reference sequence). CDR3 amino acids: CSASGLAGATDTQYF. The CDR3 coding sequence is TGCAGTGCATCTGGACTAGCGGGAGCCACAGATACGCAGTATTTT.

This clonotype was detected only a few times. J is TRBJ2-5 and V is TRBV7-7; 9 bases are a match to TRBD2. Per the germline V gene, CDR1 is SSHAT and CDR2 is FNYEAQ (reference sequence). The junction had 5 bases not matched to a gene; V was cut back by 2 bases and J by 4 bases. This CDR3 spans 15 amino acids. The DNA of the CDR3 is TGTGCCAGCAGCTTAAGTAGCGGGAGCCGAGAGACCCAGTACTTC. It translates to CASSLSSGSRETQYF.

This chain links TRBV27 with TRBJ1-2, with D possibly TRBD1 on 6 matching bases. CDR3 size: 14 residues. Germline V gene sequence: CDR1 MNHEY, CDR2 SMNVEV (reference sequence). V lost 3 bases, J lost 3 bases, and 11 bases lay in between. The CDR3 DNA reads TGTGCCAGCAGTTTGGGGGGCAGGGACTATGGCTACACCTTC. Protein: CASSLGGRDYGYTF.

This clonotype has only a few counts. The rearrangement uses TRBV10-3 and TRBJ1-1; D is perhaps TRBD1 (5 bases). V lost 1 base, J lost 1 base, and 13 bases lay in between. The CDR3 sequence is 16 residues long. Germline lookup yields CDR1 ENHRY and CDR2 SYGVKD. As DNA, the CDR3 is TGTGCCATCAGTGAGTTGGATTGGGGCACGAACACTGAAGCTTTCTTT. Protein product: CAISELDWGTNTEAFF.